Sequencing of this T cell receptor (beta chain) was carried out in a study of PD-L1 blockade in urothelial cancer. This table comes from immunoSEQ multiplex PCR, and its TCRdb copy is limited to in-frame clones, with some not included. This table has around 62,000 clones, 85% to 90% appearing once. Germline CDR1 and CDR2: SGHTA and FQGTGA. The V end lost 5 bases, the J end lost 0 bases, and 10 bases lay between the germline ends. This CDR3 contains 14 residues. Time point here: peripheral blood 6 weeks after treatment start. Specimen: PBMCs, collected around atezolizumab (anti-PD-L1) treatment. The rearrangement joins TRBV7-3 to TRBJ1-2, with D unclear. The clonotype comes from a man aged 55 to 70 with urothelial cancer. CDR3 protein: CASSVQFTNYGYTF. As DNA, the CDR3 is TGTGCCAGCAGCGTACAGTTTACTAACTATGGCTACACCTTC.